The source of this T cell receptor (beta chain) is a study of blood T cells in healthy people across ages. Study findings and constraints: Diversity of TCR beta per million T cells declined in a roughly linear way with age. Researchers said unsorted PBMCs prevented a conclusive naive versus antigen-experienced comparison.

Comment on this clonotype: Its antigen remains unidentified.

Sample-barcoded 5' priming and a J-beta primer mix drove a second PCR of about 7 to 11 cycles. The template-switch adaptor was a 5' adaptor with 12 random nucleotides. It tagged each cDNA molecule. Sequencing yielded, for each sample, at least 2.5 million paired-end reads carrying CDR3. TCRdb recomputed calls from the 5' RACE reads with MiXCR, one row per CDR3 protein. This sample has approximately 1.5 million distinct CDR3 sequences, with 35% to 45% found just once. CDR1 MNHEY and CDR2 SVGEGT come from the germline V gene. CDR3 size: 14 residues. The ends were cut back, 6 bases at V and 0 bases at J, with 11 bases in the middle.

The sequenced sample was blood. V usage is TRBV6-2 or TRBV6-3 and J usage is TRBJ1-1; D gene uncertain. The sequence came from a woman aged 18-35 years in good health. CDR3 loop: CASRKLLMNTEAFF. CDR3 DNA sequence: TGTGCCAGCAGAAAGCTACTCATGAACACTGAAGCTTTCTTT.